This T cell receptor (beta chain) comes out of a study of CD8 T cells in Susac syndrome (dated 2019 in TCRdb). At the level of the whole study: Among the sequenced Susac syndrome patients, roughly six had clinically active disease and 8 or 9 were in clinical remission. At blood withdrawal, Susac syndrome patients were either therapy-naive, taking corticosteroids (in some cases with IVIg as well), or taking IVIg alone. The study used repertoire sequencing to test whether antigen drove CD8+ T cell activation and differentiation in Susac syndrome.

Peripheral blood CD8+ and CD4+ T cells from healthy donors, Susac syndrome patients and multiple sclerosis patients were profiled by high-throughput TCR beta sequencing. The Susac syndrome patients fulfilled recently defined diagnostic criteria for either definite or probable disease. Bulk CD8+ and CD4+ T cells were purified magnetically by negative isolation, whereas CD8+ TEMRA cells were enriched by FACS. Blood was drawn into EDTA tubes, processed within 24 hours, and PBMCs were isolated by density gradient centrifugation. PBMCs intended for TCR sequencing were cryopreserved in liquid nitrogen and were subsequently thawed in a 37 degrees C water bath. The sorted or isolated CD4+, CD8+ and CD8+ TEMRA cells had a purity of 90% or higher. RNA was extracted with the RNeasy kit and 0.5 to 1 ug was reverse transcribed using random hexamers. The immunoSEQ multiplex PCR assay, covering 54 Vbeta and 13 Jbeta segments, was used to amplify TCR beta CDR3 regions. PCR amplification bias was corrected using a synthetic template baseline for primer optimization and computational correction. The paper's processing steps were these. Reads were annotated to V, D and J genes per IMGT and analyzed with immunoSEQ Analyzer, keeping only productive sequences. Clonality was calculated as one minus the Shannon entropy normalized by log2 of the number of productive unique sequences. Public and private clones were assessed among the 100 most prevalent clones of each patient and control. A clone was defined as Susac-specific if it was absent from the healthy and MS cohorts, from over 1,000 published viral clones and from other ImmuneACCESS disease sequences. TCRdb cleaned the public reads at Q25 with fastp, built clones with MiXCR and kept in-frame beta chains. Duplicate CDR3 protein sequences are folded into a single record with the most common DNA and genes. The V and J calls here are based on TCRdb, not the publication. In this sample the table shows some 160,000 distinct CDR3 sequences, roughly 94% of which occur a single time. Around 0.11% of the sample is taken by the ten largest.

Including the terminal cysteine and phenylalanine, the CDR3 comprises 15 residues. Of all the DNA, just the CDR3 is kept, 45 bases in frame from base 1. The germline V end is reduced by 1 base and the J end by 5 bases; junction bases left unmatched: 6. CDR1 and CDR2 (SNHLY, FYNNEI) derive from the germline V gene. On this clonotype: Its antigen is currently not known. Qualities for individual bases were not recorded, and no much larger clone is one base off.

Broader findings and caveats from the paper: The number of individuals in the TCR sequencing and HLA analysis was acknowledged as relatively small. No clonal expansion was detected in the CD4+ T cell repertoire of Susac syndrome patients.

The sequence was obtained from a human donor with Susac syndrome. The chain couples TRBV2 to TRBJ1-2; 8 bases in between match TRBD1. Sequences were obtained from CD4+ T cells from PBMCs. The CDR3 protein sequence reads: CASSEGQGRWYGYTF. The bases read TGTGCCAGCAGTGAAGGACAGGGGAGGTGGTATGGCTACACCTTC.